These 18 T cell receptor beta chains share one sample of origin, sequenced in a study of glioma-infiltrating T cells. Amplification of TCR alpha and beta CDR3 regions from RNA used iRepertoire nested multiplex PCR. TCRdb reanalysed the multiplex PCR reads using MiXCR and keeps one entry per CDR3 protein. The sample lists around 350,000 distinct CDR3 sequences; roughly 41% were seen once. Material for sequencing was glioma tissue, nonneoplastic brain tissue, or PBMCs (not recorded which). These receptors were collected from a human donor with low-grade glioma or glioblastoma, undergoing nonglioma brain surgery, or in good health (not recorded which).

This clonotype appeared many times. J is TRBJ2-1 and V is TRBV25-1, with 12 bases lining up with TRBD2. Germline CDR1 and CDR2: MGHDK and SYGVNS. The CDR3 consists of 12 residues. The J segment lost 7 bases and the V segment lost 8 bases, leaving 0 bases of the junction unmatched. The CDR3 DNA sequence: TGTGCCAGCGGGACTAGCGGGAATGAGCAGTTCTTC. It is translated as CASGTSGNEQFF.

A single count supports this clonotype. The genes are TRBV20-1 and TRBJ2-1; 9 bases align to TRBD2. CDR3 size: 15 residues. Trimming cost V 5 bases and J 8 bases; bases outside gene matches: 13. Germline CDR1 DFQATT, CDR2 SNEGSKA (reference sequence). The CDR3 nucleotides read TGCAGTGCTGACCACCTAGCGGGATCCGGGGATGAGCAGTTCTTC. Translation gives CSADHLAGSGDEQFF.

The V call is TRBV7-9, the J call TRBJ2-1, with a weak D call TRBD1 (6 bases). V lost 8 bases, J lost 14 bases, and 22 bases lay in between. Germline CDR1 is SEHNR and CDR2 is FQNEAQ (reference sequence). This CDR3 contains 13 residues. DNA for the CDR3: TGTGCCAGCGTCTTAGGGGGTCAGGGGAAGGAGTTCTTC. It yields the protein CASVLGGQGKEFF.

This clonotype showed up just once. A read error may be the cause here, since a much bigger clone is one base away. The chain joins TRBV6-2 or TRBV6-3 to TRBJ2-1; D not certain. Germline loops: CDR1 MNHEY, CDR2 SVGEGT. V was clipped by 4 bases and J by 10 bases, with 23 bases between them. The CDR3 runs to 16 residues. CDR3 loop: CASSSPWFYSAYEQFF. CDR3 coding DNA: TGTGCCAGCAGTTCCCCCTGGTTTTATTCGGCCTACGAGCAGTTCTTC.

V is TRBV7-2 and J is TRBJ1-2; TRBD1 aligns across 8 bases. CDR1 is SGHTA, CDR2 FQGNSA, per germline. Losses at the gene ends were 0 bases for V and 2 bases for J; bases not matched to a gene: 8. The CDR3 is made up of 17 amino acids. The CDR3 is CASSLAKDRVWNYGYTF. The CDR3 DNA reads TGTGCCAGCAGCTTAGCGAAGGACAGGGTCTGGAACTATGGCTACACCTTC.

This clonotype has only a few counts. The chain employs TRBV20-1 and TRBJ2-7; unclear D gene. Germline CDR1 reads DFQATT; CDR2 reads SNEGSKA (reference sequence). This CDR3 has 14 amino acids. V was clipped by 6 bases and J by 0 bases, with 15 bases between them. The CDR3 DNA reads as TGCAGTGCCAATCCGGCTTCGAGCTCCTACGAGCAGTACTTC. It codes for CSANPASSSYEQYF.

This clonotype was found many times. CDR3 DNA: TGTGCCAGCTCTGACCGGGATCCGCCCAGGAACATTCAGTACTTC. It encodes CASSDRDPPRNIQYF. V gene TRBV18 combines with J gene TRBJ2-4; D is perhaps TRBD2 (5 bases). Germline V gene lookup returns CDR1 KGHSH and CDR2 LQKENI. The V end lost 6 bases, the J end lost 7 bases, and 19 bases lay between the germline ends. This CDR3 spans 15 amino acids. The full variable domain, with the rest looked up from reference TRBV18 and TRBJ2-4, is NAGVMQNPRHLVRRRGQEARLRCSPMKGHSHVYWYRQLPEEGLKFMVYLQKENIIDESGMPKERFSAEFPKEGPSILRIQQVVRGDSAAYFCASSDRDPPRNIQYFGAGTRLSVL.

The gene calls are TRBV30 and TRBJ2-2; D is unclear. Deletions cut 2 bases from V and 4 bases from J, with 8 bases between. Germline V lookup: CDR1 GTSNPN, CDR2 SVGIG (reference sequence). This CDR3 has 13 residues. The CDR3 sequence: CAWSIVSTGELFF. DNA for the CDR3: TGTGCCTGGAGTATCGTCAGCACCGGGGAGCTGTTTTTT.

The chain carries TRBV4-1 and TRBJ2-1, with D uncertain. Germline-derived CDR1 and CDR2 are MGHRA and YSYEKL. V shed 1 base and J shed 0 bases, with 13 bases lying between them. This CDR3 comprises 17 residues. CDR3 protein: CASSQGFSLSSYNEQFF. CDR3 nucleotide sequence: TGCGCCAGCAGCCAAGGTTTTTCGCTAAGCTCCTACAATGAGCAGTTCTTC.

V usage is TRBV5-1 and J usage is TRBJ2-5, with 7 bases matching TRBD2. This CDR3 has 14 residues. Germline loops: CDR1 SGHRS, CDR2 YFSETQ. V dropped 5 bases and J dropped 4; count of bases not matched to a gene: 8. As DNA, the CDR3 is TGCGCCAGCAGTCCAGGGAGGGCCCCAGAGACCCAGTACTTC. Translating it yields CASSPGRAPETQYF.

On this clonotype: This may arise from a read error, as a much more abundant clone is one base away. V gene TRBV6-1 combines with J gene TRBJ2-7; D is ambiguous. CDR3 length equals 11 residues. The V gene's germline CDR1 is MNHNS and CDR2 SASEGT. V lost 5 bases to trimming and J lost 7 bases, with 9 bases between them. As DNA, the CDR3 is TGTGCCAGCAGTAACCAAGGGGAGCAGTACTTC. It specifies CASSNQGEQYF.

Points on this clonotype: This may be a read error: a much more frequent sequence differs by one nucleotide. The CDR3 sequence: CASSLSGGPTNKKLFF. The CDR3, as DNA: TGTGCCAGCAGTTTATCCGGGGGACCAACTAATAAAAAACTGTTTTTT. The V call is TRBV6-1, the J call TRBJ1-4; maybe TRBD1 (5 bases). In germline, CDR1 is MNHNS, CDR2 SASEGT. This CDR3 has 16 amino acids.

This clonotype was picked up a small number of times. J is TRBJ2-3 and V is TRBV3-1; tentatively, D is TRBD1 (5 bases). The germline gives CDR1 LGHDT, CDR2 YNNKEL (reference sequence). V lost 3 bases to trimming and J lost 0 bases, with 7 bases between them. This CDR3 is 14 amino acids long. CDR3 coding DNA: TGTGCCAGCAGCCACCGACAGAGCACAGATACGCAGTATTTT. Protein: CASSHRQSTDTQYF.

Only a few counts were recorded for this clonotype. The chain recombines TRBV6-2 or TRBV6-3 with TRBJ1-2, with D possibly TRBD1 on 6 matching bases. Per the germline V gene, CDR1 is MNHEY and CDR2 is SVGEGT. The V end was cut by 6 bases, the J end by 2 bases, with 16 bases between. The CDR3 extends over 15 amino acids. The CDR3 nucleotides read TGTGCCAGCAGCACAAAATCAGGGGCGAACTATGGCTACACCTTC. This codes for CASSTKSGANYGYTF.

Only a few counts were recorded for this clonotype. The chain employs TRBV12-3 or TRBV12-4 and TRBJ1-5, with 9 nucleotides matching TRBD1. V lost 6 bases to trimming and J lost 7 bases; unmatched junction nucleotides: 7. CDR3 length equals 14 residues. CDR3 in amino acids: CASSLTGGEQPQHF. DNA of the CDR3: TGTGCCAGCAGCCTGACAGGGGGAGAACAGCCCCAGCATTTT.

For the CDR3, the DNA is TGTGCCAGCAGCCATACCAGGGTACTTAACTATGGCTACACCTTC. It is translated as CASSHTRVLNYGYTF. The J gene is TRBJ1-2, the V gene TRBV6-2 or TRBV6-3; TRBD1 is a possible D gene (5 bases). Germline-derived CDR1 and CDR2 are MNHEY and SVGEGT. Trimming stripped 6 bases from V and 1 base from J, with 15 bases between. The CDR3 runs 15 residues.

In its sample, this clonotype was seen many times. J is TRBJ1-5 and V is TRBV15, with 10 positions matching TRBD1. CDR1 is LNHNV and CDR2 is YYDKDF in the germline V gene (reference sequence). There are 17 residues in the CDR3. V shed 7 bases, J shed 5 bases, and the junction held 14 bases outside the gene matches. The CDR3 DNA is TGTGCCACCACCGGACGGGGGGACAGGGGAGGGGATCAGCCCCAGCATTTT. It is translated as CATTGRGDRGGDQPQHF.

A note on this clonotype: This may come from a read error, since a much larger clone is one base off. The chain is built from TRBV28 and TRBJ2-2, with D perhaps matching TRBD1 (5 bases). The V gene's germline CDR1 is MDHEN and CDR2 SYDVKM. The CDR3 runs to 15 residues. CDR3 loop: CVSSFQGMDTGELFF. CDR3 nucleotides: TGTGTCAGCAGTTTCCAGGGTATGGACACCGGGGAGCTGTTTTTT.